Each of the 19 T cell receptor beta chains below was sequenced from the same sample in a study of blood T cell repertoires in COVID-19. Repertoires were generated with immunoSEQ multiplex PCR, while TCRdb's copy carries only in-frame clones and drops some. The table has approximately 27,000 clones, roughly 87% seen once. Specimen: peripheral blood. Receptor source: a human donor with acute or convalescent COVID-19. The donor label of this sample is uncertain.

This clone was counted only a few times. This chain uses TRBV19 with TRBJ1-5; D unclear. V was pared by 4 bases and J by 0 bases, with 7 bases between. The germline gives CDR1 LNHDA, CDR2 SQIVND (reference sequence). The CDR3 contains 14 residues. As DNA, the CDR3 is TGTGCCAGTAGTAAATCGAGTAGCAATCAGCCCCAGCATTTT. It specifies CASSKSSSNQPQHF.

This rearrangement joins TRBV20-1 to TRBJ1-1; D gene unclear. V dropped 3 bases and J dropped 3 bases, with 11 bases sitting between them. Germline V gene data show CDR1 as DFQATT and CDR2 as SNEGSKA (reference sequence). The CDR3 has 13 amino acids. In DNA form, the CDR3 reads TGCAGTGCTAGTCTAGGGCGGGACACTGAAGCTTTCTTT. Protein product: CSASLGRDTEAFF.

V gene TRBV6-6 combines with J gene TRBJ1-5; 8 positions agree with TRBD1. Germline V gives CDR1 MNHNY, CDR2 SVGAGI (reference sequence). The CDR3 is made up of 16 amino acids. Trimming at V came to 4 bases and at J to 2 bases, leaving 7 bases not matched to a gene. In DNA, the CDR3 is TGTGCCAGCAGTTTTCAACAGGGGGGGGGCAATCAGCCCCAGCATTTT. Translated: CASSFQQGGGNQPQHF.

V gene TRBV30 combines with J gene TRBJ2-1; 7 positions agree with TRBD2. With 1 base clipped from V and 10 bases from J, the junction kept 16 bases outside the gene matches. The CDR3 spans 16 residues. Looked up from germline, CDR1 is GTSNPN and CDR2 is SVGIG (reference sequence). CDR3 bases: TGTGCCTGGAGTGCCCGGGGGACGGGGGGAAATCTGGAGCAGTTCTTC. Protein: CAWSARGTGGNLEQFF.

This chain links TRBV5-5 with TRBJ2-7; perhaps TRBD1 as D (5 bases). This CDR3 spans 14 amino acids. CDR1 is SGHKS, CDR2 YYEKEE, per germline (reference sequence). Trimming took off 4 bases at V and 4 bases at J, with 15 bases between the two ends. The CDR3 protein is CASSPTDRRYEQYF. DNA of the CDR3: TGTGCCAGCAGCCCCACCGACAGACGTTACGAGCAGTACTTC. Combining the CDR3 with reference TRBV5-5 and TRBJ2-7 gives the whole variable domain DAGVTQSPTHLIKTRGQQVTLRCSPISGHKSVSWYQQVLGQGPQFIFQYYEKEERGRGNFPDRFSARQFPNYSSELNVNALLLGDSALYLCASSPTDRRYEQYFGPGTRLTVT.

The gene calls are TRBV7-9 and TRBJ1-2; D ambiguous. Germline V gene data show CDR1 as SEHNR and CDR2 as FQNEAQ (reference sequence). The V gene lost 2 bases and the J gene lost 9 bases, with 10 bases spanning the gap. CDR3 length equals 12 residues. CDR3 protein: CASSLNEKSYTF. The CDR3 DNA follows: TGTGCCAGCAGCTTAAACGAGAAGAGCTACACCTTC.

This clone was counted once. This sequence joins TRBV5-1 and TRBJ1-3; tentatively, D is TRBD1 (5 bases). The CDR3 length is 15 residues. Germline CDR1 reads SGHRS; CDR2 reads YFSETQ. The ends were cut back, 0 bases at V and 4 bases at J, with 11 bases in the middle. The CDR3 loop reads CASSLGQGGGNTIYF. DNA of the CDR3: TGCGCCAGCAGCTTGGGGCAGGGCGGCGGAAACACCATATATTTT.

The chain links TRBV15 to TRBJ2-7; 7 nucleotides match TRBD1. CDR1 is LNHNV and CDR2 is YYDKDF in the germline V gene (reference sequence). Losses at the gene ends were 0 bases for V and 2 bases for J; bases not matched to a gene: 10. This CDR3 comprises 17 residues. CDR3: CATSRDYPDRATYEQYF. The CDR3 DNA reads TGTGCCACCAGCAGAGACTACCCTGACAGGGCTACCTACGAGCAGTACTTC.

The chain uses TRBV7-2 and TRBJ1-4; D ambiguous. The germline gives CDR1 SGHTA, CDR2 FQGNSA. The CDR3 consists of 14 residues. The V end was cut by 5 bases, the J end by 1 base, with 8 bases between. Written as DNA, the CDR3 is TGTGCCAGCAGCGACCGGGGAACTAATGAAAAACTGTTTTTT. Translating gives CASSDRGTNEKLFF.

J is TRBJ2-3 and V is TRBV11-2; D may be TRBD2 (5 bases). This CDR3 contains 14 residues. Deletions cut 1 base from V and 6 bases from J, with 11 bases between. Germline CDR1 is SGHAT and CDR2 is FQNNGV. DNA of the CDR3: TGTGCCAGCAGCTTAGGAGGGCCGGCCGATACGCAGTATTTT. This gives the protein CASSLGGPADTQYF.

This CDR3 is CASRPTGASRDTQYF. The CDR3 coding sequence is TGTGCCAGCAGACCAACCGGAGCGAGTAGAGATACGCAGTATTTT. The chain combines TRBV5-4 with TRBJ2-3; D not resolved. This CDR3 has 15 residues. The germline V gene has CDR1 SGHNT and CDR2 YYREEE (reference sequence). The V end was cut by 5 bases, the J end by 5 bases, with 18 bases between.

The J gene is TRBJ1-2, the V gene TRBV4-3; possible D gene TRBD1, 6 bases. V gave up 0 bases and J gave up 3 bases, with 14 bases separating them. Germline V gene data show CDR1 as LGHNA and CDR2 as YSLEER. This CDR3 comprises 16 residues. The CDR3 region has the DNA TGCGCCAGCAGCCAAGATACCCAGGGGTGGGACTATGGCTACACCTTC. This encodes CASSQDTQGWDYGYTF.

J is TRBJ1-2 and V is TRBV5-1, with 8 bases aligning to TRBD1. Germline assignment: CDR1 SGHRS and CDR2 YFSETQ. V lost 4 bases, J lost 2 bases, and 4 bases stayed unmatched. The CDR3 is 14 amino acids. The CDR3 DNA is TGCGCCAGCAGCCGCACAGGGGGGAACTATGGCTACACCTTC. The encoded protein is CASSRTGGNYGYTF.

The chain couples TRBV19 to TRBJ1-1; 9 bases align to TRBD1. V was pared by 4 bases and J by 8 bases, with 5 bases of the junction left unmatched. Germline V gives CDR1 LNHDA, CDR2 SQIVND (reference sequence). This CDR3 has 13 residues. CDR3 sequence reads: CASSRTGVTEAFF. Here the CDR3 DNA reads TGTGCCAGTAGTAGGACAGGGGTTACGGAAGCTTTCTTT.

The CDR3 here is CASSTRTGGLNQPQHF. Written as DNA, the CDR3 is TGTGCCAGCAGCACCCGGACAGGGGGCCTCAATCAGCCCCAGCATTTT. The chain uses TRBV6-2 or TRBV6-3 and TRBJ1-5, with 11 bases lining up with TRBD1. Germline V gene sequence: CDR1 MNHEY, CDR2 SVGEGT. The V and J ends lost 6 bases and 3 bases, in that order; junction bases with no gene match: 7. This CDR3 region has 16 residues.

About this clone: The same CDR3 also results from other DNA sequences found in this sample. The V and J genes are TRBV18 and TRBJ1-6; TRBD1 aligns across 8 bases. This CDR3 region has 14 residues. The germline gives CDR1 KGHSH, CDR2 LQKENI. Trimming removed 3 bases from V and 9 bases from J; junction bases left unmatched: 4. Here the CDR3 DNA reads TGTGCCAGCTCACCGGACAGGGTCGGTTCACCCCTCCACTTT. Its protein is CASSPDRVGSPLHF.

The chain couples TRBV6-5 to TRBJ1-3; D remains unclear. CDR1 is MNHEY, CDR2 SVGAGI, per germline. V lost 6 bases and J lost 6, with 15 bases in between. This CDR3 contains 14 residues. For the CDR3, the DNA is TGTGCCAGCAGCTCGCCGAATAACTTAAACACCATATATTTT. Its protein product is CASSSPNNLNTIYF.

The J gene is TRBJ2-5, the V gene TRBV3-1 (or the pseudogene TRBV3-2); D gene unclear. The V gene's germline CDR1 is LGHDT and CDR2 YNNKEL (reference sequence). The CDR3 totals 15 residues. Trimming took 4 bases from V and 1 from J, leaving 13 bases between them. The CDR3 sequence: CASSPPAHLQETQYF. The CDR3 coding sequence is TGTGCCAGCAGCCCACCAGCGCACCTCCAAGAGACCCAGTACTTC.

This clone was seen more than once but under ten times. The gene calls are TRBV19 and TRBJ1-2; D unresolved. Trimming removed 3 bases from V and 8 bases from J, with 10 bases in between. This CDR3 is built from 12 residues. The germline gives CDR1 LNHDA, CDR2 SQIVND (reference sequence). Here the CDR3 reads CASSIGPQGYTF. The CDR3 coding sequence is TGTGCCAGTAGTATCGGCCCACAGGGCTACACCTTC.